The clone carrying this T cell receptor (beta chain) was seen many times. Its antigen remains unidentified. Individual cDNA molecules were tagged with unique molecular identifiers, the study reported. MiXCR, run by TCRdb on the 5' RACE reads, gives a single entry per CDR3 protein. The top ten hold roughly 5.2% of the sample, which has about 20,000 distinct CDR3 sequences, more than 4.5% seen once. This record comes from a study of early T cells in non-severe SARS-CoV-2 infection. On the study more broadly: Chains were not paired, and sequencing was done on bulk RNA from unsorted whole blood. Regarding the study as a whole: The matching step, a VDJdb search, favored anti-spike CD8 responses and missed private and CD4 specificities.

Per the germline V gene, CDR1 is MNHNY and CDR2 is SVGAGI (reference sequence). CDR3 length: 14 residues. V was clipped by 4 bases and J by 3 bases, with 13 bases between them. The clonotype was recovered from an adult who was a healthcare worker with PCR-confirmed SARS-CoV-2 infection or an uninfected control (not recorded which). What was sequenced was whole blood. The J gene is TRBJ2-7, the V gene TRBV6-6; D unresolved. Written as DNA, the CDR3 is TGTGCCAGCAGTTCATCCCCCTCAAACTACGAGCAGTACTTC. As protein: CASSSSPSNYEQYF.